A single T cell receptor beta chain is shown here with its context. TCRdb's copy holds only in-frame clones and misses some; the assay was immunoSEQ multiplex PCR. The sample lists more than 65,000 clones, nearly 97% occurring once. With V trimmed by 0 bases and J by 2 bases, 0 bases remained unmatched. The CDR3 runs to 15 residues. Germline V gene sequence: CDR1 SGDLS, CDR2 YYNGEE. These data are taken from a study of technical replicates of blood from several donors. This TCR was sampled from a human donor in good health. The sequencing sample was made of T cells isolated from PBMCs. The chain combines TRBV9 with TRBJ2-7, with TRBD2 identical over 12 bases. CDR3 bases: TGTGCCAGCAGCGTAGGACTAGCGGGGGCCTACGAGCAGTACTTC. Protein product: CASSVGLAGAYEQYF. Combining the CDR3 with reference TRBV9 and TRBJ2-7 gives the whole variable domain DSGVTQTPKHLITATGQRVTLRCSPRSGDLSVYWYQQSLDQGLQFLIQYYNGEERAKGNILERFSAQQFPDLHSELNLSSLELGDSALYFCASSVGLAGAYEQYFGPGTRLTVT.